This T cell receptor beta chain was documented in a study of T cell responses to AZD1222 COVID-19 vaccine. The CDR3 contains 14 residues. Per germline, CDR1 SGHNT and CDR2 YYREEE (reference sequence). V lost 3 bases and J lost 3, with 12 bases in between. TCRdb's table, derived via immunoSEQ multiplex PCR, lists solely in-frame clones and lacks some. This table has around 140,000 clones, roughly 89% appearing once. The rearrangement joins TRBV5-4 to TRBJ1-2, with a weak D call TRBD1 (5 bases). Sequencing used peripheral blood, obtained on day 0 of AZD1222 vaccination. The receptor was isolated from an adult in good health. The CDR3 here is CASSWGDRDYGYTF. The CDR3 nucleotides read TGTGCCAGCAGCTGGGGGGACCGAGACTATGGCTACACCTTC.